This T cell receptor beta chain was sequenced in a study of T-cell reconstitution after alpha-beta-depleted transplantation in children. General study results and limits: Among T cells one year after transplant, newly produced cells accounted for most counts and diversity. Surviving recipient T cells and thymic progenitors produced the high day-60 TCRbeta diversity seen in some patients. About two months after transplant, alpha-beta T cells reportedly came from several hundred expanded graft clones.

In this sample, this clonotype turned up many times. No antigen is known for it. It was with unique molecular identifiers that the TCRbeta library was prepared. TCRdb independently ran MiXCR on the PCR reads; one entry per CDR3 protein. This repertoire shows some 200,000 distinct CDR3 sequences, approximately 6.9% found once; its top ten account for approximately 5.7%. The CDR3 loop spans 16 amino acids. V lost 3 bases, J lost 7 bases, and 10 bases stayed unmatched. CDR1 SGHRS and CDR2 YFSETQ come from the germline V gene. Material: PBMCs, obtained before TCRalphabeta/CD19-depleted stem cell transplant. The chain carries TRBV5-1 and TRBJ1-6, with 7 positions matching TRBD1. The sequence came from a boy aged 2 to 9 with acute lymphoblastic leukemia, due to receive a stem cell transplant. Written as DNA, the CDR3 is TGCGCCAGCAGCTCTCACGTTGGGACAGCCAATTCACCCCTCCACTTT. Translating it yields CASSSHVGTANSPLHF.